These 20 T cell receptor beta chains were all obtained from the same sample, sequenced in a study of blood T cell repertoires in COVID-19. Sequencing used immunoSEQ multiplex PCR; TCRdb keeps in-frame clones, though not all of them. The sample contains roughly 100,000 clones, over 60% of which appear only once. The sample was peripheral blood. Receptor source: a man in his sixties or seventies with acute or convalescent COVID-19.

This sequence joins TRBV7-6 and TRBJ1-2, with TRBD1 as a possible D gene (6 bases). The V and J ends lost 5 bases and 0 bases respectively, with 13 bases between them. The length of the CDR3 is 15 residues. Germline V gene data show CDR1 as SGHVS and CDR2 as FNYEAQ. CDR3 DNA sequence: TGTGCCAGCAGCCAGGGGTCAGACGCTAACTATGGCTACACCTTC. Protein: CASSQGSDANYGYTF.

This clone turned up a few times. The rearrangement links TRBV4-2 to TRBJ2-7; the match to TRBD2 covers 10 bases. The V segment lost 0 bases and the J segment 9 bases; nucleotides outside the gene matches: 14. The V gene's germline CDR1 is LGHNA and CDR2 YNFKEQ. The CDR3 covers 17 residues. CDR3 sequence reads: CASSQEAGTSDLLGQYF. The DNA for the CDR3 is TGTGCCAGCAGCCAAGAGGCTGGGACTAGCGACCTCTTGGGGCAGTACTTC.

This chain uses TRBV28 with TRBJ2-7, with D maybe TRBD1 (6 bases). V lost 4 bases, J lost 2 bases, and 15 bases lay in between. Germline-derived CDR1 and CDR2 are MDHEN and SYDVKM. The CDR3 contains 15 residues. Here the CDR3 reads CASSSQGPGTYEQYF. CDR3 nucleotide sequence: TGTGCCAGCAGTTCACAGGGCCCGGGTACCTACGAGCAGTACTTC. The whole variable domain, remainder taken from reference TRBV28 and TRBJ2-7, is DVKVTQSSRYLVKRTGEKVFLECVQDMDHENMFWYRQDPGLGLRLIYFSYDVKMKEKGDIPEGYSVSREKKERFSLILESASTNQTSMYLCASSSQGPGTYEQYFGPGTRLTVT.

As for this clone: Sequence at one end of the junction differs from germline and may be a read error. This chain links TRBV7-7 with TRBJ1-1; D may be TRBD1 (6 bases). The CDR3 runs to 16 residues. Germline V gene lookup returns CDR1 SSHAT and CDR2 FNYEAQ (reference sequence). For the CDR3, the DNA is TGTGCTAGCAGCGTTGGTGGGGGGGCCGTGAACACTGAAGCTTTCTTT. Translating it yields CASSVGGGAVNTEAFF. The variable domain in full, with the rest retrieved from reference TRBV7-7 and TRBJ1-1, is GAGVSQSPRYKVTKRGQDVTLRCDPISSHATLYWYQQALGQGPEFLTYFNYEAQPDKSGLPSDRFSAERPEGSISTLTIQRTEQRDSAMYRCASSVGGGAVNTEAFFGQGTRLTVV.

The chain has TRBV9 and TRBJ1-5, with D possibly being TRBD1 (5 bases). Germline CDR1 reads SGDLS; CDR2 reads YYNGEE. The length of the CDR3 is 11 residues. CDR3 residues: CDDRYNQPQHF. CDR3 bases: TGTGATGACAGATACAATCAGCCCCAGCATTTT. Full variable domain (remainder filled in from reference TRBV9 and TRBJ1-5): DSGVTQTPKHLITATGQRVTLRCSPRSGDLSVYWYQQSLDQGLQFLIQYYNGEERAKGNILERFSAQQFPDLHSELNLSSLELGDSALYFCDDRYNQPQHFGDGTRLSIL.

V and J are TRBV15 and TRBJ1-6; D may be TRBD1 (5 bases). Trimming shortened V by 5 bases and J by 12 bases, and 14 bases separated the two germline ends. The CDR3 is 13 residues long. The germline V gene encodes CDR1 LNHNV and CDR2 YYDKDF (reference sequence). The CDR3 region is CATSRSSTEPLHF. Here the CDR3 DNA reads TGTGCCACCAGCCGGTCTTCGACAGAACCCCTCCACTTT.

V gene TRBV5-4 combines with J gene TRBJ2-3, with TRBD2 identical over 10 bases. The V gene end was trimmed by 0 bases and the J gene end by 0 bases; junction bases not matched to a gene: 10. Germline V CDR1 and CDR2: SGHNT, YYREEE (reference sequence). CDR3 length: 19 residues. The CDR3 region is CASSLAISGRATSTDTQYF. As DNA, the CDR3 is TGTGCCAGCAGCTTGGCCATCAGCGGGAGGGCAACTAGCACAGATACGCAGTATTTT. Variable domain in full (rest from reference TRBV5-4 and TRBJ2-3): ETGVTQSPTHLIKTRGQQVTLRCSSQSGHNTVSWYQQALGQGPQFIFQYYREEENGRGNFPPRFSGLQFPNYSSELNVNALELDDSALYLCASSLAISGRATSTDTQYFGPGTRLTVL.

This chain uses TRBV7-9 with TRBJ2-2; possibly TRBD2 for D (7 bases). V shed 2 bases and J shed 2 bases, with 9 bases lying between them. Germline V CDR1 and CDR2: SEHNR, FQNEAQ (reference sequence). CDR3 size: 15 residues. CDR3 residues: CASSLPGGNTGELFF. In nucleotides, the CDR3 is TGTGCCAGCAGCTTACCGGGGGGCAACACCGGGGAGCTGTTTTTT.

The CDR3 DNA is TGTGCCAGCAGCTTCGCGGGGACAGGGGTTTTCACAGATACGCAGTATTTT. Its translation: CASSFAGTGVFTDTQYF. V and J are TRBV7-9 and TRBJ2-3; 10 bases fit TRBD1. This CDR3 has 17 amino acids. The junction had 8 bases not matched to a gene; V was cut back by 3 bases and J by 2 bases. Germline values: CDR1 SEHNR, CDR2 FQNEAQ (reference sequence).

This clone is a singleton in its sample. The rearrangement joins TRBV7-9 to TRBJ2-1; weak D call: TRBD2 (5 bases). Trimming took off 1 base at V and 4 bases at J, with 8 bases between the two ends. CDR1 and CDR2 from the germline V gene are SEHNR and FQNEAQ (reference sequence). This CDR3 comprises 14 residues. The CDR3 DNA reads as TGTGCCAGCAGCTTAGATACGGGGTACAATGAGCAGTTCTTC. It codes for CASSLDTGYNEQFF. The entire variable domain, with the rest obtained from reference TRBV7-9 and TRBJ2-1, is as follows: DTGVSQNPRHKITKRGQNVTFRCDPISEHNRLYWYRQTLGQGPEFLTYFQNEAQLEKSRLLSDRFSAERPKGSFSTLEIQRTEQGDSAMYLCASSLDTGYNEQFFGPGTRLTVL.

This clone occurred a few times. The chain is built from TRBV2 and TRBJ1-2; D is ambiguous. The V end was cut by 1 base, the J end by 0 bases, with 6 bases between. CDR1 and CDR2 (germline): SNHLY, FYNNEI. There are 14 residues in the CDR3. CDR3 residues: CASSEDDTNYGYTF. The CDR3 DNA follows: TGTGCCAGCAGTGAAGATGACACTAACTATGGCTACACCTTC.

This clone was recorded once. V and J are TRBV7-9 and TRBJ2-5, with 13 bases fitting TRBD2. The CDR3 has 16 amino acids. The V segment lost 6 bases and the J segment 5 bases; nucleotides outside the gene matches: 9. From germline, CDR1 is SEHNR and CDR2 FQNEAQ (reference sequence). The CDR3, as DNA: TGTGCCAGCAGGCCCGGACTAGCGGGAGTCTCGGAGACCCAGTACTTC. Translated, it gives CASRPGLAGVSETQYF.

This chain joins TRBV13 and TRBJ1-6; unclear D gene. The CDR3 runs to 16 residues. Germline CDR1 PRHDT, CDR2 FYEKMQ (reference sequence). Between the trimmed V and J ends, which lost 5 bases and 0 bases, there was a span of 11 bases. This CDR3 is CASSTGGSSYNSPLHF. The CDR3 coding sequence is TGTGCCAGCAGCACCGGAGGGAGCTCCTATAATTCACCCCTCCACTTT.

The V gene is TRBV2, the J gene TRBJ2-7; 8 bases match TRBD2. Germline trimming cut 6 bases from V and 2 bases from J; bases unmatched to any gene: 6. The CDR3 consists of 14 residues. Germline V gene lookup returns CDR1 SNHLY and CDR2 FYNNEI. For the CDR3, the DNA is TGTGCCAGCAGCGGTAGCGGGAATACCTACGAGCAGTACTTC. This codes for CASSGSGNTYEQYF.

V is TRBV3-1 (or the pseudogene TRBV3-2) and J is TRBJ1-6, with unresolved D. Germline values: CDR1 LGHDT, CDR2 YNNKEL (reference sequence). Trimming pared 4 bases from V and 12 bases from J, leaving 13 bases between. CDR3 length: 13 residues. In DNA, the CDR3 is TGTGCCAGCAGCCGCCAAACTCCGGGACCCCTCCACTTT. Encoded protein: CASSRQTPGPLHF.

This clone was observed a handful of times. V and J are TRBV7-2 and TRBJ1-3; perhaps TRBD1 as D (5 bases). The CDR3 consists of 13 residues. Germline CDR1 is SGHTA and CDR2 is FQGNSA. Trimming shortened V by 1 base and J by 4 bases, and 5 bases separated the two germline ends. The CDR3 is CASSLDRGNTIYF. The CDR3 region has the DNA TGTGCCAGCAGCTTAGACAGGGGAAACACCATATATTTT.

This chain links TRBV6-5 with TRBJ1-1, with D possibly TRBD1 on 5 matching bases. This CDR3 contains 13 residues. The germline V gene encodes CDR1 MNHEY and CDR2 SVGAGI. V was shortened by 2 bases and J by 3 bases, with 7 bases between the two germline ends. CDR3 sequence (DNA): TGTGCCAGCAGTTACGCCAGGGACACTGAAGCTTTCTTT. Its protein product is CASSYARDTEAFF.

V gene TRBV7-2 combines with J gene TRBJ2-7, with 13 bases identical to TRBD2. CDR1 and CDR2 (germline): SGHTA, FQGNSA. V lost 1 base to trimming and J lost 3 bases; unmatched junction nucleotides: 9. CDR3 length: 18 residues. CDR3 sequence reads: CASSLGTSGRRLGYEQYF. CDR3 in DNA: TGTGCCAGCAGCTTAGGGACTAGCGGGAGAAGATTAGGCTACGAGCAGTACTTC.

The chain's CDR3 is CASSLRSPEAFF. The DNA of the CDR3 is TGTGCCAGCAGCCTTAGAAGCCCTGAAGCTTTCTTT. The rearrangement links TRBV7-9 to TRBJ1-1; unclear D gene. CDR3 length equals 12 residues. Per germline, CDR1 SEHNR and CDR2 FQNEAQ (reference sequence). V was pared by 5 bases and J by 6 bases, with 10 bases between.

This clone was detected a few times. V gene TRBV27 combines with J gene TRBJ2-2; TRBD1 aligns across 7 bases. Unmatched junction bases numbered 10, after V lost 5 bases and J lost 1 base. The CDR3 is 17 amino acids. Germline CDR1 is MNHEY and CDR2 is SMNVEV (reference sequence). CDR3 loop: CASSTRRTGENTGELFF. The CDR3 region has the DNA TGTGCCAGCAGTACCCGGAGGACAGGAGAGAACACCGGGGAGCTGTTTTTT.